A single sample gave rise to the 19 T cell receptor beta chains below, sequenced in a study of shared clonotypes between healthy human individuals. Profiling relied on immunoSEQ multiplex PCR, and the TCRdb table lists in-frame clones only, not all of them. The sample yields roughly 320,000 clones, roughly 91% seen once. The sequencing input was memory CD8+ T cells sorted from blood. Subset: CD45RO+ cells pooled with CCR7-negative TemRA cells. These receptors came from a young man in good health.

J is TRBJ2-1 and V is TRBV4-1; 9 positions match TRBD2. The germline gives CDR1 MGHRA, CDR2 YSYEKL. The V gene end was trimmed by 1 base and the J gene end by 8 bases; junction bases not matched to a gene: 9. The CDR3 runs to 16 residues. CDR3 nucleotide sequence: TGCGCCAGCAGCCAAGGTCTAGCGGGGTTCATGGATGAGCAGTTCTTC. It codes for CASSQGLAGFMDEQFF.

This chain uses TRBV28 with TRBJ2-1, with TRBD2 matching over 11 bases. V dropped 4 bases and J dropped 8; count of bases not matched to a gene: 19. Per the germline V gene, CDR1 is MDHEN and CDR2 is SYDVKM. The CDR3 is 19 residues long. The CDR3 spells CASSSPTLDIAGGPYEQFF. The DNA of the CDR3 is TGTGCCAGCAGTTCACCAACCCTTGATATAGCGGGGGGGCCCTATGAGCAGTTCTTC. Complete variable domain (other parts from reference TRBV28 and TRBJ2-1): DVKVTQSSRYLVKRTGEKVFLECVQDMDHENMFWYRQDPGLGLRLIYFSYDVKMKEKGDIPEGYSVSREKKERFSLILESASTNQTSMYLCASSSPTLDIAGGPYEQFFGPGTRLTVL.

The rearrangement links TRBV11-2 to TRBJ2-7; 11 positions match TRBD2. CDR1 is SGHAT, CDR2 FQNNGV, per germline. Trimming cost V 5 bases and J 4 bases; bases outside gene matches: 7. The CDR3 extends over 15 amino acids. The CDR3 bases are TGTGCCAGCAGCCAACTAGCGGGAGTAACGTACGAGCAGTACTTC. This gives the protein CASSQLAGVTYEQYF.

V usage is TRBV19 and J usage is TRBJ1-5; no clear D gene. This CDR3 spans 13 amino acids. Germline V gene lookup returns CDR1 LNHDA and CDR2 SQIVND (reference sequence). Trimming left V 3 bases short and J 4 bases short, with 7 bases between. The CDR3 region has the DNA TGTGCCAGTAGTATGGCTCTGAATCAGCCCCAGCATTTT. It is translated as CASSMALNQPQHF.

This clone has just one count. The V call is TRBV9, the J call TRBJ2-1; tentatively, D is TRBD2 (5 bases). The CDR3 is 15 amino acids. CDR1 is SGDLS, CDR2 YYNGEE, per germline. V dropped 0 bases and J dropped 4 bases, with 11 bases sitting between them. CDR3 nucleotide sequence: TGTGCCAGCAGCGTAGACGGAGCGGTATACAATGAGCAGTTCTTC. Encoded protein: CASSVDGAVYNEQFF.

The J gene is TRBJ2-5, the V gene TRBV6-6; 7 positions match TRBD2. CDR3 length: 12 amino acids. Germline loops: CDR1 MNHNY, CDR2 SVGAGI (reference sequence). Trimming removed 8 bases from V and 7 bases from J; junction bases left unmatched: 7. The CDR3 spells CASCLGRGTQYF. DNA of the CDR3: TGTGCCAGCTGCTTAGGGAGGGGGACCCAGTACTTC.

This chain links TRBV5-5 with TRBJ2-4; D perhaps matches TRBD1 (5 bases). The CDR3 has 17 residues. Germline assignment: CDR1 SGHKS and CDR2 YYEKEE (reference sequence). Between the trimmed V and J ends, which lost 3 bases and 0 bases, there was a span of 16 bases. As DNA, the CDR3 is TGTGCCAGCAGCTACTCGACAGACCTTCTAGCCAAAAACATTCAGTACTTC. This gives the protein CASSYSTDLLAKNIQYF.

The chain recombines TRBV7-9 with TRBJ1-2; D gene uncertain. This CDR3 is 13 amino acids long. The V gene lost 3 bases and the J gene lost 6 bases, with 11 bases spanning the gap. Germline V gene sequence: CDR1 SEHNR, CDR2 FQNEAQ (reference sequence). In DNA, the CDR3 is TGTGCCAGCAGCTTTTTTTGGGAGGATGGCTACACCTTC. It yields the protein CASSFFWEDGYTF.

The chain links TRBV19 to TRBJ1-5, with D possibly being TRBD1 (6 bases). V lost 5 bases and J lost 5, with 16 bases in between. The CDR3 is 15 residues long. The germline gives CDR1 LNHDA, CDR2 SQIVND (reference sequence). CDR3 bases: TGTGCCAGTAGTCCACGACAGGAAGGGTATCAGCCCCAGCATTTT. Translating gives CASSPRQEGYQPQHF. The full variable domain, its missing parts supplied by reference TRBV19 and TRBJ1-5, is DGGITQSPKYLFRKEGQNVTLSCEQNLNHDAMYWYRQDPGQGLRLIYYSQIVNDFQKGDIAEGYSVSREKKESFPLTVTSAQKNPTAFYLCASSPRQEGYQPQHFGDGTRLSIL.

In this sample, this clone turned up once. The genes are TRBV4-1 and TRBJ1-3, with TRBD1 identical over 8 bases. The CDR3 totals 16 residues. V lost 6 bases, J lost 0 bases, and 7 bases stayed unmatched. Per germline, CDR1 MGHRA and CDR2 YSYEKL. The CDR3 is CASRHGTGNSGNTIYF. The CDR3 bases are TGCGCCAGCAGACACGGGACAGGAAACTCTGGAAACACCATATATTTT.

The chain employs TRBV2 and TRBJ2-7; unclear D gene. There are 15 residues in the CDR3. V was shortened by 2 bases and J by 5 bases, with 16 bases between the two germline ends. CDR1 is SNHLY and CDR2 is FYNNEI in the germline V gene. The CDR3 sequence: CASSEYSTDLDEQYF. The CDR3 DNA sequence: TGTGCCAGCAGTGAATACAGTACAGACTTAGACGAGCAGTACTTC.

The chain is built from TRBV5-4 and TRBJ1-1; tentative D call: TRBD1 (5 bases). V gave up 6 bases and J gave up 6 bases, with 15 bases separating them. The germline V gene encodes CDR1 SGHNT and CDR2 YYREEE (reference sequence). The CDR3 extends over 13 amino acids. This CDR3 is CASTSWGSAEAFF. For the CDR3, the DNA is TGTGCCAGCACCAGCTGGGGGAGTGCTGAAGCTTTCTTT.

This clone was recorded a few times. The J gene is TRBJ2-7, the V gene TRBV4-1; weak D call: TRBD2 (6 bases). Germline values: CDR1 MGHRA, CDR2 YSYEKL. V lost 3 bases, J lost 3 bases, and 12 bases lay in between. This CDR3 comprises 14 residues. CDR3 amino acids: CASSHSAGLYEQYF. The CDR3 DNA is TGCGCCAGCAGCCACTCCGCGGGGCTCTACGAGCAGTACTTC.

This rearrangement joins TRBV5-4 to TRBJ2-3; no reliable D call. The CDR3 loop spans 13 amino acids. Trimming removed 4 bases at V and 2 bases at J, with 8 bases between. CDR1 and CDR2 from the germline V gene are SGHNT and YYREEE (reference sequence). CDR3 DNA: TGTGCCAGCAGCCCACCAGACACAGATACGCAGTATTTT. Protein sequence: CASSPPDTDTQYF.

V usage is TRBV4-1 and J usage is TRBJ2-5; D may be TRBD1 or TRBD2 (7 bases each). Germline V gives CDR1 MGHRA, CDR2 YSYEKL. This CDR3 is built from 15 residues. Trimming left V 4 bases short and J 2 bases short, with 14 bases between. The CDR3 loop reads CASSLRQGGQETQYF. Written as DNA, the CDR3 is TGCGCCAGCAGCCTGAGACAGGGAGGGCAAGAGACCCAGTACTTC.

The J gene is TRBJ2-7, the V gene TRBV29-1, with a weak D call TRBD2 (6 bases). Germline lookup yields CDR1 SQVTM and CDR2 ANQGSEA. The V end lost 6 bases, the J end lost 0 bases, and 15 bases lay between the germline ends. CDR3 length: 14 residues. DNA of the CDR3: TGCAGCGTCGCGGAGGGACTCTACTCCTACGAGCAGTACTTC. Its protein product is CSVAEGLYSYEQYF.

This clone was detected once. The V call is TRBV4-2, the J call TRBJ2-7; D is perhaps TRBD1 (5 bases). The CDR3 has 15 residues. V lost 0 bases and J lost 2, with 11 bases in between. Germline lookup yields CDR1 LGHNA and CDR2 YNFKEQ. The CDR3 DNA reads as TGTGCCAGCAGCCAAGATGTGACAGAAGCCTACGAGCAGTACTTC. It yields the protein CASSQDVTEAYEQYF.

The gene calls are TRBV11-2 and TRBJ1-1; maybe TRBD1 (5 bases). The V gene lost 3 bases and the J gene lost 8 bases, with 7 bases spanning the gap. The CDR3 is made up of 11 amino acids. CDR1 and CDR2 (germline): SGHAT, FQNNGV. The CDR3: CASSFRDEAFF. DNA of the CDR3: TGTGCCAGCAGCTTTAGGGACGAAGCTTTCTTT.

In nucleotides, the CDR3 is TGTGCCAGCAGTTTGGAGGGGGGTTCGGATACGCAGTATTTT. Residues: CASSLEGGSDTQYF. The chain recombines TRBV13 with TRBJ2-3; D possibly uses TRBD1 or TRBD2 (6 bases each). This CDR3 region has 14 residues. Germline V lookup: CDR1 PRHDT, CDR2 FYEKMQ (reference sequence). V lost 6 bases and J lost 6, with 16 bases in between.